This T cell receptor beta chain emerged from a study of blood T cell repertoires in COVID-19 (dated by TCRdb to the early 2020s). Some background on the complete study: Samples covering the acute and convalescent phases of COVID-19 were provided by collaborators in the United States, Italy and Spain. The repertoires were released in a freely available public database intended as a resource for research on the immune response to SARS-CoV-2. The samples were drawn from the first 160 participants of the ongoing ImmuneRACE study and from about 1,200 subjects provided by 6 global collaborators. Where HLA class I and class II types were available, the types were taken from metadata supplied by the sample provider, not from assay-based typing. The material from the prospective study consisted of cDNA or gDNA derived from T cells, B-cell-depleted T cells, or PBMCs. A de-identified subject ID, COVID-19 status, age in years and sex were almost always included in the sample metadata. Deeply sampled blood TCRbeta repertoires from subjects exposed to, actively infected with, or recovered from COVID-19 were included in the dataset. Overall results and qualifications from the work: The quantity of clinical and demographic metadata differed by source and by participant and was supplied without curation.

The collaborating institutions used their own protocols to collect whole blood in K2EDTA tubes. For TCRbeta analysis, collaborator samples were shipped as frozen whole blood, as isolated PBMCs, or as DNA extracted from either sample type. Counted from cysteine to phenylalanine, this CDR3 has 15 amino acids. Only the CDR3 DNA stays, 45 bases, in frame from base 1. CDR1 SGDLS and CDR2 YYNGEE were looked up in the germline V gene. The V end gives up 5 bases and the J end 4 bases, leaving 5 bases in the junction not matched to a gene. With regard to this clone: The specificity of this receptor is unknown. No much larger clone exists at a distance of one base, and base qualities are not known.

TCRbeta CDR3 regions were amplified from genomic DNA using the immunoSEQ Assay, a bias-controlled multiplex PCR. The authors processed their data as follows. Nucleated cell counts per sample were estimated from amplification of reference gene primers within the assay. To quantify the absolute abundance of each unique TCRbeta CDR3 rearrangement, sequence reads were collapsed and filtered. For each sample, productive Simpson clonality was calculated by taking the square root of Simpson's diversity index across productive rearrangements. The source is immuneACCESS, and TCRdb retained only in-frame sequences with V and J called. Part of the clones is not carried over; for the studies checked, unresolved V genes explain less than half of this, and the remainder is unexplained. For V, J and clone size, that table is used; D and trimming come from the DNA. This sample gives around 90,000 clones in total; over 80% of them show up just once. The ten top clones hold around 6% of the sample.

The rearrangement joined TRBV9 to TRBJ2-1; TRBD2 aligns with 11 central bases. The sequenced material came from peripheral blood. This TCR was sampled from a woman aged 55-70 years with active COVID-19. The nucleotide sequence reads TGTGCCAGCAGTGCCGGGACTAGCGGTTACAATGAGCAGTTCTTC. The resulting protein is CASSAGTSGYNEQFF.